This TCR beta chain was documented in a study of cytomegalovirus exposure and HLA in healthy donors listed by TCRdb under 2017. Regarding the complete study: According to an earlier analysis of a few hundred of the donors, about 179 million T cells yielded 117 million unique TCR beta sequences and about 300 Gb of sequence data. On average, roughly 250,000 unique TCR beta nucleotide sequences were sequenced per donor among some 420 genotyped donors of the cohort, with 15% to 20% of those sequences being non-productive. All discovery cohort repertoires had been generated on a single sequencing platform. Donor age, sex, ethnicity and CMV serostatus were collected together with the repertoire data. Genome-wide SNP genotypes for about 65% of the roughly 700 donors were used in a later genetic analysis, which treated that subset as a discovery cohort. Approximately 310 gigabases of sequencing data and around 88 million unique TCR sequences made up an early release that covered 640 HLA-typed donors. The later analysis used no new phenotypic data to find candidate immune exposures, relying instead on TCR beta sequences and their occurrence across donors. HLA typing included class I and class II loci at four-digit resolution. In addition to the first cohort of 666 subjects, a separate validation cohort of 120 different subjects was used. To decide whether each TCR beta V gene segment behaved as functional or pseudogenic, an earlier analysis of 587 of the donors relied on high-throughput TCR beta sequencing. The study was designed to test whether signatures of past pathogen exposure could be identified by cataloging public T cell receptors. Typing coverage differed by locus: A, B, C, DRB1 and DQB1 were typed in roughly 620-640 donors, DQA1 in around 500, DPA1 in around 610, and DPB1 in approximately 450. Among the roughly 400 genotyped donors, approximately 82% belonged to the genetic ancestry cluster associated with self-reported Caucasian donors. Roughly five DR-DQ haplotypes were treated as single units for association and clustering because of strong linkage in the cohort. To predict cytomegalovirus infection status, the study brought together high-throughput TCR immunosequencing, statistical association of individual TCRs with disease status, and machine learning. A later analysis re-examined previously published TCR beta repertoires from hundreds of donors and added high-resolution HLA genotyping to investigate patterns of TCR occurrence. The T cell repertoires of some 670 subjects were profiled by immunosequencing and related to cytomegalovirus serostatus. The research as a whole found: Most TCR sequences were seen in very few donors, while some public TCRs were found in many individuals. In vitro tests confirmed that a few of the cytomegalovirus-associated TCR beta chains recognize cytomegalovirus antigens. Some IMGT-functional V segments, including TRBV6-2 and TRBV6-3, could not be distinguished by the 87-base-pair reads and were therefore excluded. HLA typing was unavailable for some donors at each locus, so association tests used only the typed subset. A later genetic analysis associated a missense DCLRE1C variant with V-gene and J-gene trimming of TCR beta chains, and an independent cohort replicated the association. In a later analysis, TCR association rates were found to vary across HLA loci, with the most associated TCRs seen for DRB1 alleles and the fewest for HLA-C alleles. In the study, 164 TCR beta chains were listed as associated with cytomegalovirus. The authors suggested that the approach could potentially be generalized to other disease states and immunological phenotypes. For the cohort, immune exposure information was limited to CMV serostatus. Compared with equally common non-associated chains, HLA-associated TCR beta chains in a later analysis were more clonally expanded and had lower generation probabilities. Correlated functional status among segregating V segments might reflect linkage disequilibrium, but an unknown experimental factor could not be ruled out. Strong co-occurrence of HLA alleles, especially DR and DQ, made assigning TCR associations to individual alleles difficult. A further reported finding was that TCR beta sequences accurately predicted the HLA-A and HLA-B alleles for most subjects in the first cohort. Because counts were too low, about 18 rarely observed V segments, including chromosome 9 orphons, were excluded from the earlier analysis of 500 to 700 of the donors. The sequencing pipeline was judged likely to have produced a cluster of highly shared sequence variants as a technical artifact. A later analysis found that most CMV-associated TCR beta chains appeared HLA-restricted, with HLA associations seemingly driven largely by CMV exposure. A later genetic analysis reported fewer N-insertions in productive TCRs among donors in an Asian-associated ancestry cluster than the roughly 620-donor mean. Sequencing depth was assumed to be roughly uniform across donors in the presence/absence analyses, though that assumption may not hold. The cohort was sequenced for TCR beta chains only, and without alpha or paired-chain data the features that could be detected were limited. According to a later analysis, parvovirus B19, influenza, CMV and Epstein-Barr virus appeared linked to several top co-occurrence clusters. A later analysis associated 17,000 or so TCR beta sequences with specific HLA alleles at a false discovery rate of 0.05. An earlier analysis of approximately 600 of the donors showed that most TCR beta V segments appeared in productive rearrangements either about 90% or about 30% of the time, which broadly matched IMGT annotations. The classifier was reported to diagnose cytomegalovirus status with high specificity and sensitivity in both the original and validation cohorts.

In the case of this clone: No cognate antigen has been identified for it. Base qualities are not at hand, and no much larger clone is one base apart.

Reading the germline V gene (reference sequence) gives CDR1 LNHNV and CDR2 YYDKDF. The CDR3 runs 16 residues from the cysteine to the phenylalanine. The retained sequence is limited to the CDR3, 48 bases, with the frame set at the first base. The germline V and J ends show losses of 4 bases and 7 bases respectively, and no gene match explains 11 bases of the junction. The library was prepared using the immunoSEQ multiplex PCR assay. For the multiplex PCR, a mixture combining 60 forward primers for TCR Vbeta segments and 13 reverse primers for TCR Jbeta segments was used. A multiplex PCR assay on genomic DNA amplified the CDR3 region of rearranged TCR beta genes. On the Illumina HiSeq System, the amplified TCR beta libraries were sequenced as 87-base-pair reads. The study's own analysis went as follows. A later analysis counted around 72 million unique TCR beta chains across the 666 repertoires, and 9 million to 14 million of these chains were shared by at least two donors. Raw reads were error-corrected and collapsed into unique sequences with a nearest-neighbor algorithm that merged closely related sequences to remove PCR and sequencing errors. To assign V, D and J gene segments, CDR3 sequences were aligned to IMGT reference sequences. For a sequence to be retained, a match of at least six nucleotides to both a V gene segment and a J gene segment was required. A rearrangement counted as productive if the CDR3 had no stop codons and remained in frame with V and J, and every other rearrangement counted as non-productive. Following IMGT convention, CDR3 was defined as the stretch from the second conserved V-encoded cysteine to the conserved J-encoded phenylalanine. The earlier analysis of about 610 of the donors excluded any sequence lacking an unambiguous match to a single V gene segment. In an earlier analysis of roughly 500 of the donors, V segments were called functional above 56.7% productive rearrangements and were called segregating when the between-donor standard deviation exceeded 5%. A statistical classification framework was built for diagnosing cytomegalovirus status from the catalog of TCR beta chain sequences. In a later analysis, TCR nucleotide sequences were compared against IMGT/GENE-DB human TR gene sequences so that V and J genes could be assigned. In a later analysis, CDR3 sequences and most-parsimonious VDJ recombination scenarios were assigned using the TCRdist pipeline. In a later analysis, every TCR beta chain was defined by the combination of its CDR3 amino acid sequence and its V-gene family, and reads without a unique V-gene family were dropped. A later analysis removed several hundred highly shared, low-generation-probability nucleotide sequences to deal with suspected cross-contamination and a sequencing artifact. In a later analysis, a clonal expansion index was calculated for each public chain from normalized within-repertoire ranks of inferred template counts. A later analysis computed generation probabilities with a VDJ recombination model fitted to out-of-frame rearrangements, and checked the results against IGoR. In a later analysis, hypergeometric tests were used to score TCR-TCR, TCR-HLA and TCR-CMV co-occurrence, with a repertoire-size bias correction applied to TCR pairs. To estimate false discovery rates, a later analysis permuted the HLA or CMV assignments 20 times. A later analysis grouped co-occurring TCRs with DBSCAN, adding TCRdist sequence similarity when clustering within HLA-allele-positive subsets. Repertoires with fewer than 30,000 or more than 120,000 public chains were left out of co-occurrence clustering, as were a handful of repertoires with anomalous nucleotide sharing. Sourced from immuneACCESS, this table was stored by TCRdb with only in-frame sequences that have V and J called. A share of the clones is absent; for the studies checked, an unresolved V gene accounts for under half, and the remainder has no known explanation. The V and J calls and clone size come from that table; D and trimming were worked out from the DNA. This sample comprises 200,000 to 250,000 clones, approximately 85% of them detected only once. Jointly, the top ten make up around 2.7% of the sample.

The cohort consisted of some 730 healthy bone marrow donors. All cohort members were sampled while nominally healthy, although unrecorded immune exposures were likely present. The donor tested CMV seronegative and was one of the 352 seronegative cohort members. Every donor gave a peripheral blood sample, and the peripheral blood mononuclear cells from that sample were used for TCR beta sequencing. The Qiagen DNeasy Blood Extraction Kit was used to extract genomic DNA from the blood cell samples. The sequenced sample consisted of PBMCs. This chain joins TRBV15 to TRBJ1-4; 8 middle bases align to TRBD1. The clonotype was recovered from a woman aged 40 to 50 in good health and CMV-seronegative. The nucleotides read TGTGCCACCAGCAACAGAGTTGGACAGGGTGGTGAAAAACTGTTTTTT. It encodes CATSNRVGQGGEKLFF.